Listed here are 29 T cell receptor beta chains from one sample, sequenced in a study of T cells in Graves' hyperthyroidism and ophthalmopathy. It was RNA transcripts that yielded the amplified TCR beta CDR3 regions. The HTBI primer set drove a first-round RT-PCR of the TCR CDR3. TCRdb reanalysed the multiplex PCR reads using MiXCR and keeps one entry per CDR3 protein. Of under 250,000 distinct CDR3 sequences listed, approximately 25% are singletons. The sample consisted of blood. These receptors were collected from a woman aged 35 to 49 with Graves' ophthalmopathy.

This clonotype was counted a single time. The CDR3 is CASSFLSTPDYGYTF. Here the CDR3 DNA reads TGTGCCAGCAGCTTTCTCTCGACTCCGGACTATGGCTACACCTTC. The V call is TRBV7-2, the J call TRBJ1-2, with no clear D. The CDR3 covers 15 residues. V was cut by 3 bases and J by 3 bases, with 14 bases left in between. Germline V gives CDR1 SGHTA, CDR2 FQGNSA.

The chain uses TRBV7-9 and TRBJ2-5; perhaps TRBD2 as D (6 bases). V lost 3 bases and J 4 bases, leaving 15 bases between the germline ends. The CDR3 contains 15 residues. The germline CDR1 and CDR2 sequences are SEHNR and FQNEAQ (reference sequence). CDR3 DNA sequence: TGTGCCAGCAGCTTTCTTAGCGGCCTCGGAGAGACCCAGTACTTC. The encoded protein is CASSFLSGLGETQYF.

This clonotype was recorded many times. The V call is TRBV29-1, the J call TRBJ1-2; 9 nucleotides line up with TRBD1. The V gene's germline CDR1 is SQVTM and CDR2 ANQGSEA. The CDR3 contains 12 residues. J gave up 5 bases and V 6 bases, and 4 bases lay outside the gene matches. The CDR3 region is CSVGGQGYGYTF. The CDR3 bases are TGCAGCGTGGGGGGACAGGGTTATGGCTACACCTTC.

This clonotype was seen many times. The CDR3 bases are TGCGCCAGCAGCCAAGGGACCCCAGGGGGACACACTGAAGCTTTCTTT. It codes for CASSQGTPGGHTEAFF. The V call is TRBV4-1, the J call TRBJ1-1, with 7 bases matching TRBD1. V was pared by 1 base and J by 3 bases, with 8 bases of the junction left unmatched. The germline CDR1 and CDR2 sequences are MGHRA and YSYEKL. This CDR3 has 16 amino acids.

In its sample, this clonotype was seen many times. The rearrangement uses TRBV7-9 and TRBJ1-1, with D tentatively TRBD1 (6 bases). V was cut by 3 bases and J by 6 bases, with 14 bases left in between. Germline values: CDR1 SEHNR, CDR2 FQNEAQ (reference sequence). The CDR3 loop spans 14 amino acids. The CDR3 coding sequence is TGTGCCAGCAGCTTGACCGGGGGGCAGGCTGAAGCTTTCTTT. It is translated as CASSLTGGQAEAFF.

The chain couples TRBV12-3 or TRBV12-4 to TRBJ1-5, with D uncertain. V was pared by 6 bases and J by 3 bases, with 15 bases between. The CDR3 extends over 15 amino acids. The CDR3 reads CASSAQSYSNQPQHF. The CDR3 DNA reads as TGTGCCAGCAGCGCCCAGAGCTACTCCAATCAGCCCCAGCATTTT.

This clonotype was observed many times. The V call is TRBV4-2, the J call TRBJ2-7; TRBD1 aligns across 9 bases. Germline-derived CDR1 and CDR2 are LGHNA and YNFKEQ. The CDR3 sequence is 19 residues long. V lost 1 base and J lost 2; bases outside the gene matches: 15. The CDR3: CASSQGTGQGIGRAYEQYF. The CDR3 nucleotides read TGTGCCAGCAGCCAAGGTACGGGACAGGGAATAGGTCGAGCCTACGAGCAGTACTTC.

The chain employs TRBV28 and TRBJ1-2; D might be TRBD1 (5 bases). V was cut by 3 bases and J by 4 bases, with 6 bases left in between. CDR1 is MDHEN and CDR2 is SYDVKM in the germline V gene. This CDR3 comprises 12 residues. DNA of the CDR3: TGTGCCAGCAGTTTTGGGGGCTATGGCTACACCTTC. It yields the protein CASSFGGYGYTF.

The sample holds many counts of this clonotype. The gene calls are TRBV7-9 and TRBJ2-7; D gene unclear. Per germline, CDR1 SEHNR and CDR2 FQNEAQ (reference sequence). The V end lost 1 base, the J end lost 3 bases, and 10 bases lay between the germline ends. The CDR3 is made up of 14 amino acids. CDR3 in amino acids: CASSLVRQDYEQYF. CDR3 coding DNA: TGTGCCAGCAGCTTAGTTAGGCAGGACTACGAGCAGTACTTC.

The sample holds a few counts of this clonotype. This chain links TRBV19 with TRBJ2-7; possible D gene TRBD2, 6 bases. CDR1 and CDR2 from the germline V gene are LNHDA and SQIVND (reference sequence). CDR3 length: 15 amino acids. The ends were cut back, 5 bases at V and 3 bases at J, with 17 bases in the middle. This CDR3 is CASSETPGRYYEQYF. The DNA of the CDR3 is TGTGCCAGTAGTGAGACCCCCGGGAGATACTACGAGCAGTACTTC. The complete variable domain, with remaining parts taken from reference TRBV19 and TRBJ2-7, reads DGGITQSPKYLFRKEGQNVTLSCEQNLNHDAMYWYRQDPGQGLRLIYYSQIVNDFQKGDIAEGYSVSREKKESFPLTVTSAQKNPTAFYLCASSETPGRYYEQYFGPGTRLTVT.

This clonotype was seen at least ten times. The chain joins TRBV2 to TRBJ1-2; unclear D gene. Germline V gene data show CDR1 as SNHLY and CDR2 as FYNNEI. This CDR3 has 13 amino acids. V shed 6 bases and J shed 0 bases, with 8 bases lying between them. The CDR3 here is CASRMSPNYGYTF. The CDR3 nucleotides read TGTGCCAGCAGAATGAGCCCTAACTATGGCTACACCTTC.

This clonotype was seen many times. This rearrangement joins TRBV27 to TRBJ1-2; D gene ambiguous. V was pared by 3 bases and J by 0 bases, with 11 bases between. Germline CDR1 and CDR2: MNHEY and SMNVEV (reference sequence). The CDR3 extends over 15 amino acids. Written as DNA, the CDR3 is TGTGCCAGCAGTTTCAACGGGCTTACTAACTATGGCTACACCTTC. Its translation: CASSFNGLTNYGYTF.

The chain recombines TRBV27 with TRBJ2-5; TRBD1 agrees at 8 bases. Germline CDR1 and CDR2: MNHEY and SMNVEV (reference sequence). This CDR3 comprises 15 residues. Germline trimming cut 5 bases from V and 3 bases from J; bases unmatched to any gene: 8. The CDR3 nucleotides read TGTGCCAGCAGTCCGACGGGACAGGCAGAAGAGACCCAGTACTTC. Its translation is CASSPTGQAEETQYF.

In this sample, this clonotype turned up many times. V and J are TRBV11-2 and TRBJ1-1; the D gene is possibly TRBD1 (5 bases). CDR1 SGHAT and CDR2 FQNNGV come from the germline V gene. V shed 5 bases and J shed 6 bases, with 13 bases lying between them. This CDR3 region has 13 residues. The CDR3 nucleotides are TGTGCCAGCAGCGAGGGACGTAAAGCTGAAGCTTTCTTT. Its protein is CASSEGRKAEAFF.

The genes are TRBV6-2 or TRBV6-3 and TRBJ2-7, with D unclear. The CDR3 spans 15 residues. Germline CDR1 is MNHEY and CDR2 is SVGEGT. V was trimmed by 2 bases and J by 0 bases, leaving 11 bases between them. CDR3 nucleotides: TGTGCCAGCAGTTACGATAACCGCTTCTCCTACGAGCAGTACTTC. Protein product: CASSYDNRFSYEQYF.

The DNA for the CDR3 is TGTGCCAGCTCACCGGAGGACGATCAGCCCCAGCATTTT. This gives the protein CASSPEDDQPQHF. The J gene is TRBJ1-5, the V gene TRBV18; D is uncertain. The germline CDR1 and CDR2 sequences are KGHSH and LQKENI. V shed 3 bases and J shed 5 bases, with 8 bases lying between them. This CDR3 has 13 residues.

The chain uses TRBV11-1 and TRBJ1-1, with D hard to call. The ends were cut back, 5 bases at V and 6 bases at J, with 13 bases in the middle. This CDR3 spans 13 amino acids. CDR1 and CDR2 (germline): SGHAT, FQDESV (reference sequence). CDR3 bases: TGTGCCAGCAGCAACCAATGGGTTGCTGAAGCTTTCTTT. Encoded protein: CASSNQWVAEAFF.

V gene TRBV20-1 combines with J gene TRBJ1-5, with a tentative D call TRBD1 (6 bases). Trimming took 2 bases from V and 5 from J, leaving 16 bases between them. Germline CDR1 reads DFQATT; CDR2 reads SNEGSKA (reference sequence). This CDR3 comprises 15 residues. CDR3 sequence: CSARPSPTGYQPQHF. For the CDR3, the DNA is TGCAGTGCTAGACCATCCCCGACAGGATATCAGCCCCAGCATTTT.

There are a few counts of this clonotype. The chain links TRBV7-3 to TRBJ2-5; 11 bases align to TRBD2. This CDR3 has 16 residues. Per the germline V gene, CDR1 is SGHTA and CDR2 is FQGTGA. The trim removed 5 bases at V and 2 bases at J, leaving 7 bases unmatched. The CDR3 DNA is TGTGCCAGCAGCCCAACCGGGACTAGCGGTCAAGAGACCCAGTACTTC. Translating it yields CASSPTGTSGQETQYF.

The chain joins TRBV4-1 to TRBJ2-5; D call uncertain. Deletions cut 4 bases from V and 0 bases from J, with 9 bases between. Looked up from germline, CDR1 is MGHRA and CDR2 is YSYEKL. This CDR3 spans 14 amino acids. This chain's CDR3 is CASSPVIDQETQYF. DNA of the CDR3: TGCGCCAGCAGCCCAGTCATAGACCAAGAGACCCAGTACTTC.

This clonotype appeared many times. The chain links TRBV10-3 to TRBJ1-5; 7 nucleotides match TRBD1. V lost 0 bases to trimming and J lost 11 bases; unmatched junction nucleotides: 16. CDR1 and CDR2 (germline): ENHRY, SYGVKD. The CDR3 contains 17 residues. CDR3 sequence: CAISESNSGTEAGAQHF. In nucleotides, the CDR3 is TGTGCCATCAGTGAGTCGAACTCCGGGACAGAGGCCGGAGCCCAGCATTTT.

The table lists this clonotype with many counts. The CDR3 DNA sequence: TGTGCCTGGAGAAGACAGGGAGTCGATGGCTACACCTTC. It specifies CAWRRQGVDGYTF. This chain connects TRBV30 to TRBJ1-2, with 7 bases fitting TRBD1. The CDR3 totals 13 residues. Germline V CDR1 and CDR2: GTSNPN, SVGIG (reference sequence). The V gene end was trimmed by 3 bases and the J gene end by 6 bases; junction bases not matched to a gene: 7.

The chain joins TRBV7-2 to TRBJ1-1, with D unresolved. The germline V and J ends were trimmed by 2 bases and 7 bases, with 8 bases remaining between them. The CDR3 covers 12 residues. Looked up from germline, CDR1 is SGHTA and CDR2 is FQGNSA. For the CDR3, the DNA is TGTGCCAGCAGCTTATTGAGGTTTGAAGCTTTCTTT. Translated: CASSLLRFEAFF.

This clonotype was observed many times. The V call is TRBV2, the J call TRBJ1-2; D is ambiguous. Trimming shortened V by 2 bases and J by 7 bases, and 8 bases separated the two germline ends. This CDR3 has 12 amino acids. Looked up from germline, CDR1 is SNHLY and CDR2 is FYNNEI. CDR3 DNA sequence: TGTGCCAGCAGTGAAACAGAGAGTGGCTACACCTTC. Translating gives CASSETESGYTF.

This chain connects TRBV6-1 to TRBJ2-2, with a tentative D call TRBD1 (6 bases). The CDR3 has 14 amino acids. V was clipped by 8 bases and J by 8 bases, with 18 bases between them. CDR1 and CDR2 from the germline V gene are MNHNS and SASEGT. The DNA for the CDR3 is TGTGCCAGCTCGTGGACAGTGGGGATGGGGGAGCTGTTTTTT. It is translated as CASSWTVGMGELFF.

In this sample, this clonotype turned up many times. For the CDR3, the DNA is TGTGCCACCAGTGACGGAGGGGACGCTTTCTTT. Translation: CATSDGGDAFF. The J gene is TRBJ1-1, the V gene TRBV24-1, with D maybe TRBD1 (5 bases). The V end was cut by 4 bases, the J end by 11 bases, with 10 bases between. The CDR3 totals 11 residues. CDR1 is KGHDR, CDR2 SFDVKD, per germline.

This clonotype was seen repeatedly, ten times or more. Written as DNA, the CDR3 is TGTGCCAGCAGTGAAGAGGACGGGAGAAGGCACGAGCAGTACTTC. It is translated as CASSEEDGRRHEQYF. The rearrangement links TRBV6-1 to TRBJ2-7, with D maybe TRBD2 (6 bases). CDR1 and CDR2 from the germline V gene are MNHNS and SASEGT. This CDR3 is 15 amino acids long. The V end was cut by 1 base, the J end by 5 bases, with 15 bases between.

In this sample, this clonotype turned up a few times. This sequence joins TRBV6-4 and TRBJ2-3; tentative D call: TRBD2 (5 bases). From germline, CDR1 is MRHNA and CDR2 SNTAGT. The CDR3 is 16 residues long. Trimming removed 6 bases at V and 2 bases at J, with 18 bases between. CDR3 DNA sequence: TGTGCCAGCAGCTCACCCCCCGGACTCCCCACAGATACGCAGTATTTT. Translated: CASSSPPGLPTDTQYF.

The chain couples TRBV9 to TRBJ1-6; D not certain. CDR3 length equals 15 residues. Germline CDR1 SGDLS, CDR2 YYNGEE. Trimming took off 3 bases at V and 0 bases at J, with 7 bases between the two ends. CDR3 loop: CASSEESSYNSPLHF. In nucleotides, the CDR3 is TGTGCCAGCAGCGAAGAGAGCTCCTATAATTCACCCCTCCACTTT.